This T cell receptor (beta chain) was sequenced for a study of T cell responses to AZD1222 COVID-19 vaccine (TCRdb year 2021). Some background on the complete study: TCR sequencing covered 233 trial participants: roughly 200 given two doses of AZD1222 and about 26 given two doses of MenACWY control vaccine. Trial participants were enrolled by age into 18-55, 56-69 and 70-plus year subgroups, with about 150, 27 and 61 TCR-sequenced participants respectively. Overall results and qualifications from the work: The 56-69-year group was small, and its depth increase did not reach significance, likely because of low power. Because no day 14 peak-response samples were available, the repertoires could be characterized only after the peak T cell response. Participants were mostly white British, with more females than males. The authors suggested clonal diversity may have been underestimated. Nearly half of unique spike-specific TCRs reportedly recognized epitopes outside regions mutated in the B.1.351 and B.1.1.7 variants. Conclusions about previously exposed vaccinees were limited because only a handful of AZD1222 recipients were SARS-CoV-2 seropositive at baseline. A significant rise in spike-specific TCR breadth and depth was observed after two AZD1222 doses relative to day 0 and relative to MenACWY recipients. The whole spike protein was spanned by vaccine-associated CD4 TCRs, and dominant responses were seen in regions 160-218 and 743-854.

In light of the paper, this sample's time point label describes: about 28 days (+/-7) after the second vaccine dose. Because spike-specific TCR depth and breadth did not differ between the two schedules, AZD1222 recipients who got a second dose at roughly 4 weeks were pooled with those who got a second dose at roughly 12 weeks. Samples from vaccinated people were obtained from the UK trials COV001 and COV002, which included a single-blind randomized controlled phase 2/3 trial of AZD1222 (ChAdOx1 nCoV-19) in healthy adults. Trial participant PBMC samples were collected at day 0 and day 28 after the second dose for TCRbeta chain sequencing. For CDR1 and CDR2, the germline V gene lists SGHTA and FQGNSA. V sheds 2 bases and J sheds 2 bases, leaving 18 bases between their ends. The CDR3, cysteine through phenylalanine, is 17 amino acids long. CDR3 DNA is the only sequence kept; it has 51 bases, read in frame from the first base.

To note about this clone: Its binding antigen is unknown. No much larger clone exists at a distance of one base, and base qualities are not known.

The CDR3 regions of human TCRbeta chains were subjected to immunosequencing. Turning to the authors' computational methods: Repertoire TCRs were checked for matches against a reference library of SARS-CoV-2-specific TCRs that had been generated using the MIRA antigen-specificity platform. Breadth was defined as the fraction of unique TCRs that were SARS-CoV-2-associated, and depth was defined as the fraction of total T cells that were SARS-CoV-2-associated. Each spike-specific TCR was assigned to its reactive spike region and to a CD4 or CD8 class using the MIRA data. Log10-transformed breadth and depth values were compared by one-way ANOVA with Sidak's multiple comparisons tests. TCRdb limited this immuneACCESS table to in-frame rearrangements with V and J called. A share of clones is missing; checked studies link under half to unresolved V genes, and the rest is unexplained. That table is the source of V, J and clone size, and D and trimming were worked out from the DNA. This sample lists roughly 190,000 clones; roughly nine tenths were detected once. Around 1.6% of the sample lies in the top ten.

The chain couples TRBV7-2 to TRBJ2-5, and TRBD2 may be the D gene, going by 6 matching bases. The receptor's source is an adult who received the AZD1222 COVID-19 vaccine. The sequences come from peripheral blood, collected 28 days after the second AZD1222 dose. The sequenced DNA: TGTGCCAGCAGCTTAAGTCGTGGTCTAGCGCGGCAAGAGACCCAGTACTTC. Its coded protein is CASSLSRGLARQETQYF.